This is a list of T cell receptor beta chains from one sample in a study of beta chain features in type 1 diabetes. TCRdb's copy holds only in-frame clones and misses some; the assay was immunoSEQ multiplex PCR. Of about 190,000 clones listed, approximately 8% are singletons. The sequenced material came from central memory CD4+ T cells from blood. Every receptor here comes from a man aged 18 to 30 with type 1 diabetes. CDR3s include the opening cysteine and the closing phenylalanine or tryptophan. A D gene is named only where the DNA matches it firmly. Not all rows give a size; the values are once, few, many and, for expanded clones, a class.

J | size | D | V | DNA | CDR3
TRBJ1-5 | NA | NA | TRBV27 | TGTGCCAGCAGGACAGGAGCCCTTGGCAATCAGCCCCAGCATTTT | CASRTGALGNQPQHF
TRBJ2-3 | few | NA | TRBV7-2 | TGTGCCAGCAGCGCTTCCAGGATATCCGATACGCAGTATTTT | CASSASRISDTQYF
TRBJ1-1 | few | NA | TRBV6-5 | TGTGCCAGCAGTGATCCAGGGGATTCCACTGAAGCTTTCTTT | CASSDPGDSTEAFF
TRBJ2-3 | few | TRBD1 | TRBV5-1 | TGCGCCAGTCGGACAGGGTCCACCACAGATACGCAGTATTTT | CASRTGSTTDTQYF
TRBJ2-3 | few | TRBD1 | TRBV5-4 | TGTGCCAGCAGCCCCGGGACAGTAGAGACGCAGTATTTT | CASSPGTVETQYF
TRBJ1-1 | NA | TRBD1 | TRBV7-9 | TGCGCCAGCAGCCCCGACAGGGATACTGAAGCTTTCTTT | CASSPDRDTEAFF
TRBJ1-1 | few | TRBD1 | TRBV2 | TGTGCCAGCAGTCCTGACAGGGATACTGAAGCTTTCTTT | CASSPDRDTEAFF
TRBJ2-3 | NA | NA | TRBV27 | TGTGCCAGCAGTTCTTACAGGGCTGGGGCAGATACGCAGTATTTT | CASSSYRAGADTQYF
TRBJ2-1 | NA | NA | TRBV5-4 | TGTGCCAGCAGCTTGGACGGGTACAATGAGCAGTTCTTC | CASSLDGYNEQFF
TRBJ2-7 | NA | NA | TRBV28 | TGTGCCAGCAGTGAAACATTTAAGAAGTACTTC | CASSETFKKYF
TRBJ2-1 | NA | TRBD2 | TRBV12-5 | TGTGCTAGTGGCCCCCTGAGAGCGGGGATGATGGATGAGCAGTTCTTC | CASGPLRAGMMDEQFF
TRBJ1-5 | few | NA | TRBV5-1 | TGCGCCAGCAGTTCAGGGCACAATCAGCCCCAGCATTTT | CASSSGHNQPQHF
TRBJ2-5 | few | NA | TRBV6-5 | TGTGCCAGCATCGGACGTGCGGGAACGACCCAGTACTTC | CASIGRAGTTQYF
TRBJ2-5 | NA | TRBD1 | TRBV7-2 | TGTGCCAGCAGCCAAAGCTCAGGGGGCTGGGAGACCCAGTACTTC | CASSQSSGGWETQYF
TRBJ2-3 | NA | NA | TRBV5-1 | TGCGCCAGCAGCTTGGAGCGTCCCCACGGGGATACGCAGTATTTT | CASSLERPHGDTQYF
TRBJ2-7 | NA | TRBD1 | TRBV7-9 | TGTGCCAGCAGCTTAGAGGGGGGACAGGGTCTCGAGCAGTACTTC | CASSLEGGQGLEQYF
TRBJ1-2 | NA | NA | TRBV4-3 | TGCGCCAGCAGCCAAGATTTTCCGCAGGGCTATGGCTACACCTTC | CASSQDFPQGYGYTF
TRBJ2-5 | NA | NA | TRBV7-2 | TGTGCCAGCAGCTCTCAGCGGCAAGAGACCCAGTACTTC | CASSSQRQETQYF
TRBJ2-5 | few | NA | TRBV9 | TGTGCCAGCAGCGTAGTCCAGACGCCGGGACAACTCGAGACCCAGTACTTC | CASSVVQTPGQLETQYF
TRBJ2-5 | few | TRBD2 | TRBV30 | TGTGCCTGGAGTGTAGCTAGCGGGAGGGAGACCCAGTACTTC | CAWSVASGRETQYF
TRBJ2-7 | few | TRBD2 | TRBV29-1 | TGCAGCGCGGGGGGTGGCCTCTACGAGCAGTACTTC | CSAGGGLYEQYF
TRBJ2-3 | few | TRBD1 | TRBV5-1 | TGCGCCAGCAGCTATGGACAGGGCTCTTACTCTAGCACAGATACGCAGTATTTT | CASSYGQGSYSSTDTQYF
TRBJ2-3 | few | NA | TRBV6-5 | TGTGCCAGCAGCCGCCGGGACACTCGCACAGATACGCAGTATTTT | CASSRRDTRTDTQYF
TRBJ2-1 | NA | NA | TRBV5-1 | TGCGCCAGCAGCCCGAGGTTAGGAACGTTGGGTGAGCAGTTCTTC | CASSPRLGTLGEQFF
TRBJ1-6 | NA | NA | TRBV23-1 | TGCGCCAGCAGTCCGCGGGACGGACGGACCTATCTAAATTCACCCCTCCACTTT | CASSPRDGRTYLNSPLHF
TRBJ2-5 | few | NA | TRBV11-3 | TGTGCCAGCAGTCTTCACAGGGAAGAGACCCAGTACTTC | CASSLHREETQYF
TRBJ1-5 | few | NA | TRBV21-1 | TGTGCCAGCAGCACCCTACAGGGGGGTCAGCCCCAGCATTTT | CASSTLQGGQPQHF
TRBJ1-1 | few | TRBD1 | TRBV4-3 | TGCGCCAGCAGCCAACAAATCCGACAGGGGGCATTTGGCACTGAAGCTTTCTTT | CASSQQIRQGAFGTEAFF
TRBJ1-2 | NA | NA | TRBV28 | TGTGCCAGCAGCGAATACTATGGGGGCTACACCTTC | CASSEYYGGYTF
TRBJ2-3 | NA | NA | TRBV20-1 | TGCAGTGGAGCGTCGGCAGATACGCAGTATTTT | CSGASADTQYF
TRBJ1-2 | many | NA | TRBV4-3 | TGCGCCAGCAGCCAAAAAGGACAGATCTATGGCTACACCTTC | CASSQKGQIYGYTF
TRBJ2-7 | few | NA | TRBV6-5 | TGTGCCAGCAGTTACCAGGGGATGTACGAGCAGTACTTC | CASSYQGMYEQYF
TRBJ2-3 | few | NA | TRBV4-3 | TGCGCCAGCAGCCAAGACCCGACTAGCACAGATACGCAGTATTTT | CASSQDPTSTDTQYF
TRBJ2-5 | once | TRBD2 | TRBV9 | TGTGCCAGCAGCCTTTCTAGCGGGAAAGAGACCCAGTACTTC | CASSLSSGKETQYF
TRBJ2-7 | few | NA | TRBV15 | TGTGCCACCAGCAGAGAACAGGGAACCTCCTACGAGCAGTACTTC | CATSREQGTSYEQYF
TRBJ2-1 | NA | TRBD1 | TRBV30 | TGTGCCTGGGCACTACAGGGGGTAAATGAGCAGTTCTTC | CAWALQGVNEQFF
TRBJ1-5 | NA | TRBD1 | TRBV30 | TGTGCCTGGAGTTCCGGGACAGGGGTAAATCAGCCCCAGCATTTT | CAWSSGTGVNQPQHF
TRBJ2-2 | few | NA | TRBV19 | TGTGCCAGTAGTATGATCAGTAACACCGGGGAGCTGTTTTTT | CASSMISNTGELFF
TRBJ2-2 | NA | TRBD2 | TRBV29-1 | TGCAGCGTCGTCACTAGCGGGAGCGGTACCGGGGAGCTGTTTTTT | CSVVTSGSGTGELFF
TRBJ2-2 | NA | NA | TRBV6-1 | TGTGCCAGCAGTGAAAGGGACTTGCGGGGCGCGAACACCGGGGAGCTGTTTTTT | CASSERDLRGANTGELFF
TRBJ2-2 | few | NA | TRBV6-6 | TGTGCCAGCAGCCCTAGGAGAACCGGGGAGCTGTTTTTT | CASSPRRTGELFF